The rows below give T cell receptor beta chains drawn from one sample of a study of control samples from healthy donors and cancer patients. Using immunoSEQ multiplex PCR, the repertoire was profiled, and TCRdb retains in-frame clones only, with some absent. In the table there are tens of thousands of clones, 90% of which are singletons. The sequencing input was PBMCs. The source of these receptors is a man in his 60s with colorectal cancer. Both conserved end residues are part of each CDR3. A D gene is named only where the DNA matches it firmly. Rows may omit the clone size; those that give it use once, few, many or a size class.

j_call: TRBJ2-1; d_call: TRBD1; v_call: TRBV12-3/TRBV12-4; clone_size: NA; cdr3_length: 12; cdr3_aa: CASSRTGREQFF; cdr3_nt: TGTGCCAGCAGTAGGACAGGCAGGGAGCAGTTCTTC
j_call: TRBJ2-3; d_call: TRBD2; v_call: TRBV3-1/TRBV3-2; clone_size: NA; cdr3_length: 13; cdr3_aa: CASSQRGEYTQYF; cdr3_nt: TGTGCCAGCAGCCAACGGGGGGAATATACGCAGTATTTT
j_call: TRBJ1-4; d_call: NA; v_call: TRBV6-5; clone_size: once; cdr3_length: 16; cdr3_aa: CASSYSPGRVNEKLFF; cdr3_nt: TGTGCCAGCAGTTACTCCCCGGGACGGGTTAATGAAAAACTGTTTTTT
j_call: TRBJ2-5; d_call: NA; v_call: TRBV5-5; clone_size: NA; cdr3_length: 14; cdr3_aa: CASSSGVLQETQYF; cdr3_nt: TGTGCCAGCAGCTCCGGGGTCTTACAAGAGACCCAGTACTTC
j_call: TRBJ2-7; d_call: NA; v_call: TRBV5-4; clone_size: once; cdr3_length: 15; cdr3_aa: CASSSFRGSSYEQYF; cdr3_nt: TGTGCCAGCAGCTCGTTCCGGGGCAGCTCCTACGAGCAGTACTTC
j_call: TRBJ2-5; d_call: NA; v_call: TRBV4-1; clone_size: NA; cdr3_length: 14; cdr3_aa: CASSQVGGQETQYF; cdr3_nt: TGCGCCAGCAGCCAAGTCGGAGGACAAGAGACCCAGTACTTC
j_call: TRBJ2-1; d_call: TRBD2; v_call: TRBV18; clone_size: NA; cdr3_length: 15; cdr3_aa: CASSPPLAGVNEQFF; cdr3_nt: TGTGCCAGCTCACCACCTCTAGCGGGGGTGAATGAGCAGTTCTTC
j_call: TRBJ1-6; d_call: NA; v_call: TRBV2; clone_size: NA; cdr3_length: 12; cdr3_aa: CASSRVDSPLHF; cdr3_nt: TGTGCCAGCAGTCGGGTGGATTCACCCCTCCACTTT
j_call: TRBJ2-3; d_call: NA; v_call: TRBV6-2/TRBV6-3; clone_size: NA; cdr3_length: 15; cdr3_aa: CASSYSQATTDTQYF; cdr3_nt: TGTGCCAGCAGTTACTCCCAGGCAACCACAGATACGCAGTATTTT
j_call: TRBJ2-7; d_call: NA; v_call: TRBV11-3; clone_size: few; cdr3_length: 14; cdr3_aa: CASSLDFSSREQYF; cdr3_nt: TGTGCCAGCAGCTTAGATTTCTCGAGCAGGGAGCAGTACTTC
j_call: TRBJ1-2; d_call: TRBD1; v_call: TRBV15; clone_size: NA; cdr3_length: 14; cdr3_aa: CATSKDRRGYGYTF; cdr3_nt: TGTGCCACCAGCAAGGACAGGCGGGGGTATGGCTACACCTTC
j_call: TRBJ2-1; d_call: NA; v_call: TRBV29-1; clone_size: NA; cdr3_length: 14; cdr3_aa: CSVEKRGWGNEQFF; cdr3_nt: TGCAGCGTTGAAAAACGGGGCTGGGGGAATGAGCAGTTCTTC
j_call: TRBJ2-3; d_call: NA; v_call: TRBV21-1; clone_size: once; cdr3_length: 19; cdr3_aa: CASSKCPPSAGAATDTQYF; cdr3_nt: TGTGCCAGCAGCAAATGCCCTCCCTCGGCGGGGGCCGCCACAGATACGCAGTATTTT
j_call: TRBJ2-2; d_call: TRBD1; v_call: TRBV11-3; clone_size: NA; cdr3_length: 14; cdr3_aa: CASSPEGAAGELFF; cdr3_nt: TGTGCCAGCAGCCCCGAGGGGGCCGCCGGGGAGCTGTTTTTT
j_call: TRBJ2-5; d_call: TRBD2; v_call: TRBV4-2; clone_size: NA; cdr3_length: 18; cdr3_aa: CASSQDPQAGGYQETQYF; cdr3_nt: TGTGCCAGCAGCCAAGATCCTCAGGCGGGGGGCTACCAAGAGACCCAGTACTTC
j_call: TRBJ1-4; d_call: NA; v_call: TRBV5-1; clone_size: NA; cdr3_length: 14; cdr3_aa: CASSPHATNEKLFF; cdr3_nt: TGCGCCAGCAGTCCCCACGCAACTAATGAAAAACTGTTTTTT
j_call: TRBJ2-7; d_call: TRBD2; v_call: TRBV6-6; clone_size: NA; cdr3_length: 15; cdr3_aa: CASRVPTSGGHEQYF; cdr3_nt: TGTGCCAGCCGGGTTCCGACTAGCGGGGGCCACGAGCAGTACTTC
j_call: TRBJ2-2; d_call: TRBD2; v_call: TRBV9; clone_size: NA; cdr3_length: 16; cdr3_aa: CASSVLAGVGTGELFF; cdr3_nt: TGTGCCAGCAGCGTACTAGCGGGGGTCGGCACCGGGGAGCTGTTTTTT
j_call: TRBJ1-2; d_call: NA; v_call: TRBV7-2; clone_size: medium-sized; cdr3_length: 14; cdr3_aa: CASSLVRTAYGYTF; cdr3_nt: TGTGCCAGCAGCTTAGTTCGGACAGCCTATGGCTACACCTTC
j_call: TRBJ1-1; d_call: NA; v_call: TRBV3-1/TRBV3-2; clone_size: NA; cdr3_length: 13; cdr3_aa: CASSQARGTEAFF; cdr3_nt: TGTGCCAGCAGCCAAGCGCGGGGCACTGAAGCTTTCTTT
j_call: TRBJ1-2; d_call: TRBD1; v_call: TRBV4-3; clone_size: NA; cdr3_length: 15; cdr3_aa: CASSLGTGPDYGYTF; cdr3_nt: TGCGCCAGCAGCCTCGGGACAGGGCCGGACTATGGCTACACCTTC
j_call: TRBJ1-4; d_call: NA; v_call: TRBV28; clone_size: NA; cdr3_length: 12; cdr3_aa: CASSLRDEKLFF; cdr3_nt: TGTGCCAGCAGTTTAAGAGATGAAAAACTGTTTTTT
j_call: TRBJ2-7; d_call: TRBD1; v_call: TRBV6-5; clone_size: once; cdr3_length: 13; cdr3_aa: CASSYREGQGQYF; cdr3_nt: TGTGCCAGCAGTTACAGGGAAGGACAGGGTCAGTACTTC
j_call: TRBJ1-5; d_call: TRBD1; v_call: TRBV19; clone_size: once; cdr3_length: 16; cdr3_aa: CASSIRDRGRDQPQHF; cdr3_nt: TGTGCCAGTAGTATTCGGGACAGGGGCCGAGATCAGCCCCAGCATTTT
j_call: TRBJ1-2; d_call: NA; v_call: TRBV7-2; clone_size: once; cdr3_length: 17; cdr3_aa: CASSLETLRGGDYGYTF; cdr3_nt: TGTGCCAGCAGCTTAGAAACTTTGAGGGGCGGGGACTATGGCTACACCTTC
j_call: TRBJ1-2; d_call: NA; v_call: TRBV6-2/TRBV6-3; clone_size: once; cdr3_length: 15; cdr3_aa: CASSRPGTAVYGYTF; cdr3_nt: TGTGCCAGCAGCCGACCTGGGACGGCCGTCTATGGCTACACCTTC
j_call: TRBJ1-3; d_call: NA; v_call: TRBV5-4; clone_size: NA; cdr3_length: 14; cdr3_aa: CASSLVGTGNTIYF; cdr3_nt: TGTGCCAGCAGCTTGGTAGGCACTGGAAACACCATATATTTT
j_call: TRBJ1-1; d_call: NA; v_call: TRBV5-1; clone_size: NA; cdr3_length: 16; cdr3_aa: CASSLGVEGRDTEAFF; cdr3_nt: TGCGCCAGCAGCTTGGGGGTTGAGGGCAGGGACACTGAAGCTTTCTTT
j_call: TRBJ2-1; d_call: NA; v_call: TRBV19; clone_size: once; cdr3_length: 15; cdr3_aa: CASSIGPSEPHEQFF; cdr3_nt: TGTGCCAGTAGTATAGGGCCTAGCGAGCCCCATGAGCAGTTCTTC
j_call: TRBJ2-7; d_call: NA; v_call: TRBV18; clone_size: few; cdr3_length: 12; cdr3_aa: CASSPTNYEQYF; cdr3_nt: TGTGCCAGCTCGCCGACAAACTACGAGCAGTACTTC
j_call: TRBJ2-7; d_call: NA; v_call: TRBV27; clone_size: few; cdr3_length: 14; cdr3_aa: CASSPRRRGEEQYF; cdr3_nt: TGTGCCAGCAGTCCGAGACGGAGGGGGGAAGAGCAGTACTTC
j_call: TRBJ2-2; d_call: TRBD2; v_call: TRBV9; clone_size: NA; cdr3_length: 18; cdr3_aa: CASSVQAGTRDSTGELFF; cdr3_nt: TGTGCCAGCAGCGTGCAAGCCGGGACTAGGGATTCCACCGGGGAGCTGTTTTTT
j_call: TRBJ2-7; d_call: TRBD1; v_call: TRBV18; clone_size: NA; cdr3_length: 15; cdr3_aa: CASSPRTGWSSEQYF; cdr3_nt: TGTGCCAGCTCACCCAGGACAGGGTGGAGCAGCGAGCAGTACTTC
j_call: TRBJ1-1; d_call: NA; v_call: TRBV3-1/TRBV3-2; clone_size: NA; cdr3_length: 17; cdr3_aa: CASSHVVGLRGDTEAFF; cdr3_nt: TGTGCCAGCAGCCATGTAGTAGGGCTCAGAGGAGATACTGAAGCTTTCTTT
j_call: TRBJ2-4; d_call: NA; v_call: TRBV28; clone_size: NA; cdr3_length: 14; cdr3_aa: CASSFRVSKNIQYF; cdr3_nt: TGTGCCAGCAGTTTCCGGGTGTCCAAAAACATTCAGTACTTC
j_call: TRBJ2-1; d_call: NA; v_call: TRBV30; clone_size: few; cdr3_length: 13; cdr3_aa: CAWSVLGPAGLFF; cdr3_nt: TGTGCCTGGAGTGTACTAGGCCCTGCGGGGCTGTTCTTC
j_call: TRBJ2-7; d_call: NA; v_call: TRBV29-1; clone_size: NA; cdr3_length: 13; cdr3_aa: CSVGWSRAYEQYF; cdr3_nt: TGCAGCGTTGGATGGTCAAGGGCCTACGAGCAGTACTTC
j_call: TRBJ1-2; d_call: NA; v_call: TRBV6-6; clone_size: NA; cdr3_length: 12; cdr3_aa: CASSNGNYGYTF; cdr3_nt: TGTGCCAGCTCGAATGGGAACTATGGCTACACCTTC
j_call: TRBJ2-7; d_call: TRBD2; v_call: TRBV5-5; clone_size: NA; cdr3_length: 16; cdr3_aa: CASSQLLAGASYEQYF; cdr3_nt: TGTGCCAGCAGCCAACTACTAGCGGGGGCCTCCTACGAGCAGTACTTC
j_call: TRBJ1-1; d_call: NA; v_call: TRBV4-3; clone_size: NA; cdr3_length: 16; cdr3_aa: CASSQDLVRMNTEAFF; cdr3_nt: TGCGCCAGCAGCCAAGATCTGGTCCGAATGAACACTGAAGCTTTCTTT
j_call: TRBJ1-3; d_call: NA; v_call: TRBV7-9; clone_size: NA; cdr3_length: 15; cdr3_aa: CASSFDRMGGNTIYF; cdr3_nt: TGTGCCAGCAGTTTCGACAGGATGGGTGGAAACACCATATATTTT
j_call: TRBJ1-2; d_call: TRBD1; v_call: TRBV24-1; clone_size: NA; cdr3_length: 16; cdr3_aa: CATSDESRDSHYGYTF; cdr3_nt: TGTGCCACCAGTGATGAATCCCGGGACAGTCACTATGGCTACACCTTC
j_call: TRBJ2-1; d_call: TRBD2; v_call: TRBV9; clone_size: NA; cdr3_length: 15; cdr3_aa: CASSVESSGGHEQFF; cdr3_nt: TGTGCCAGCAGCGTAGAGTCTAGCGGGGGGCATGAGCAGTTCTTC
j_call: TRBJ1-2; d_call: NA; v_call: TRBV10-3; clone_size: NA; cdr3_length: 12; cdr3_aa: CAISAGQSGYTF; cdr3_nt: TGTGCCATCAGTGCGGGACAATCTGGCTACACCTTC
j_call: TRBJ2-3; d_call: NA; v_call: TRBV19; clone_size: NA; cdr3_length: 14; cdr3_aa: CASRPRGGTDTQYF; cdr3_nt: TGTGCCAGTAGACCACGGGGTGGGACAGATACGCAGTATTTT
j_call: TRBJ1-2; d_call: TRBD1; v_call: TRBV6-1; clone_size: NA; cdr3_length: 16; cdr3_aa: CASSVRDRGSNYGYTF; cdr3_nt: TGTGCCAGCAGTGTCCGGGACAGGGGGTCGAACTATGGCTACACCTTC
j_call: TRBJ2-7; d_call: NA; v_call: TRBV6-2/TRBV6-3; clone_size: NA; cdr3_length: 12; cdr3_aa: CASSLGPHEQYF; cdr3_nt: TGTGCCAGCAGCCTCGGACCACACGAGCAGTACTTC
j_call: TRBJ1-5; d_call: NA; v_call: TRBV10-3; clone_size: NA; cdr3_length: 14; cdr3_aa: CAISEGQGDQPQHF; cdr3_nt: TGTGCCATCAGTGAGGGGCAGGGCGATCAGCCCCAGCATTTT
j_call: TRBJ2-3; d_call: TRBD2; v_call: TRBV10-3; clone_size: few; cdr3_length: 15; cdr3_aa: CAISESSGRADTQYF; cdr3_nt: TGTGCCATCAGTGAGTCCAGCGGGAGGGCAGATACGCAGTATTTT
j_call: TRBJ2-3; d_call: TRBD2; v_call: TRBV5-6; clone_size: NA; cdr3_length: 16; cdr3_aa: CASSPGLAAQRGTQYF; cdr3_nt: TGTGCCAGCAGCCCGGGACTAGCGGCCCAGCGGGGTACGCAGTATTTT
j_call: TRBJ2-3; d_call: TRBD1; v_call: TRBV12-5; clone_size: NA; cdr3_length: 15; cdr3_aa: CASGLRTGGSDTQYF; cdr3_nt: TGTGCTAGTGGTTTACGGACAGGGGGCTCGGATACGCAGTATTTT
j_call: TRBJ1-4; d_call: NA; v_call: TRBV5-1; clone_size: once; cdr3_length: 14; cdr3_aa: CASSLGRASEKLFF; cdr3_nt: TGCGCCAGCAGCTTAGGCAGGGCCTCTGAAAAACTGTTTTTT
j_call: TRBJ2-3; d_call: NA; v_call: TRBV7-8; clone_size: NA; cdr3_length: 14; cdr3_aa: CASSLGGRTDTQYF; cdr3_nt: TGTGCCAGCAGCTTAGGGGGCCGCACAGATACGCAGTATTTT
j_call: TRBJ1-1; d_call: TRBD1; v_call: TRBV2; clone_size: NA; cdr3_length: 15; cdr3_aa: CASRVQQGLETEAFF; cdr3_nt: TGTGCCAGCAGGGTCCAACAGGGGCTGGAGACTGAAGCTTTCTTT
j_call: TRBJ1-3; d_call: TRBD1; v_call: TRBV19; clone_size: NA; cdr3_length: 15; cdr3_aa: CASSTTGGSGNTIYF; cdr3_nt: TGTGCCAGTAGTACAACAGGGGGCAGTGGAAACACCATATATTTT
j_call: TRBJ2-1; d_call: NA; v_call: TRBV7-3; clone_size: once; cdr3_length: 16; cdr3_aa: CASTRPYQSSYNEQFF; cdr3_nt: TGTGCCAGCACCCGGCCATATCAGAGCTCCTACAATGAGCAGTTCTTC
j_call: TRBJ1-1; d_call: NA; v_call: TRBV7-9; clone_size: NA; cdr3_length: 13; cdr3_aa: CASSLGQIREAFF; cdr3_nt: TGTGCCAGCAGCTTAGGACAGATACGTGAAGCTTTCTTT
j_call: TRBJ1-6; d_call: NA; v_call: TRBV25-1; clone_size: few; cdr3_length: 14; cdr3_aa: CASSRGIQNSPLHF; cdr3_nt: TGTGCCAGCAGCAGAGGGATCCAGAATTCACCCCTCCACTTT
j_call: TRBJ1-3; d_call: NA; v_call: TRBV7-9; clone_size: NA; cdr3_length: 12; cdr3_aa: CASSLPGNTIYF; cdr3_nt: TGTGCCAGCAGCTTGCCCGGAAACACCATATATTTT
j_call: TRBJ1-1; d_call: NA; v_call: TRBV10-1; clone_size: once; cdr3_length: 15; cdr3_aa: CASSESVRAPPEAFF; cdr3_nt: TGCGCCAGCAGTGAGTCAGTCCGGGCCCCCCCAGAAGCTTTCTTT